This T cell receptor beta chain emerged from a study of T cells after yellow fever vaccination. Findings of the study overall: Booster sampling recovered most clones from primary vaccination (96% CD4, approximately 88% CD8). Researchers noted that a small share of clonotypes showed up in both CD4 and CD8 compartments. Though weaker, the secondary response peaked faster, on day 5 versus 15.

Trimming pared 10 bases from V and 9 bases from J, leaving 22 bases between. The CDR3 sequence is 15 residues long. The germline V gene encodes CDR1 MNHEY and CDR2 SVGAGI. 5'RACE template switching produced TCR cDNA carrying a universal primer site and UMIs. TCRdb re-derived calls from the 5' RACE reads in MiXCR, one entry per CDR3 protein. The repertoire holds hundreds of thousands of distinct CDR3 sequences, with around 20% as singletons. This clonotype was detected only a few times. Its target is unknown. The TCR comes from a man in his late teens or twenties who received the YFV17D yellow fever vaccine. The sample in question was PBMCs, obtained before the yellow fever booster vaccination. V usage is TRBV6-5 and J usage is TRBJ1-6; D perhaps matches TRBD1 (5 bases). Written as DNA, the CDR3 is TGTGCCACTTACGGGGGGGAAGAGCTGGGTTCACCCCTCCACTTT. Amino acid sequence: CATYGGEELGSPLHF.